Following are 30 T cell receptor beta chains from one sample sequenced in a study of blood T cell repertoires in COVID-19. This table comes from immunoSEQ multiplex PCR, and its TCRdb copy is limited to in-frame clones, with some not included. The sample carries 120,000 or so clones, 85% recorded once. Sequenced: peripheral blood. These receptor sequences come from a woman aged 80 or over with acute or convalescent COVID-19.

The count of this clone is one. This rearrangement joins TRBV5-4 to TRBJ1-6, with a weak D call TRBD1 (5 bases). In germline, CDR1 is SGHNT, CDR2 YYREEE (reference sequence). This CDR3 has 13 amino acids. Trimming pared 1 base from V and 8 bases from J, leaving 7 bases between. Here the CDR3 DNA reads TGTGCCAGCAGCTTGTTCAGGGATTCACCCCTCCACTTT. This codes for CASSLFRDSPLHF.

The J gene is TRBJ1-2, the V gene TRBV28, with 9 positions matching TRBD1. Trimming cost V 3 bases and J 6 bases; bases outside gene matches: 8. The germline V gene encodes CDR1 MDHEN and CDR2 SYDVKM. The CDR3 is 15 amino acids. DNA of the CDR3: TGTGCCAGCAGTTTCACACCCGGGACAGGGAATGGCTACACCTTC. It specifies CASSFTPGTGNGYTF.

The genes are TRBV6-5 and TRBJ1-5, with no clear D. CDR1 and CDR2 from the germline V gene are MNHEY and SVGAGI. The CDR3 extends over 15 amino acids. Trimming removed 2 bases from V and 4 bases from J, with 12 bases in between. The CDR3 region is CASSYRWASNQPQHF. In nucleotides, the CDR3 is TGTGCCAGCAGTTACCGTTGGGCTTCGAATCAGCCCCAGCATTTT.

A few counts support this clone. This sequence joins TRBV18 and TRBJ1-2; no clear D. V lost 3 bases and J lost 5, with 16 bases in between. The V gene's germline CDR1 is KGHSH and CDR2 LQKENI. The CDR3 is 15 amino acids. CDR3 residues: CASSPRGRESYGYTF. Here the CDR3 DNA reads TGTGCCAGCTCACCGAGAGGAAGAGAGTCTTATGGCTACACCTTC.

Here the CDR3 reads CATSTEANYGYTF. In DNA form, the CDR3 reads TGTGCCACCTCGACAGAAGCTAACTATGGCTACACCTTC. The rearrangement links TRBV5-4 to TRBJ1-2; possibly TRBD1 for D (5 bases). Germline V CDR1 and CDR2: SGHNT, YYREEE (reference sequence). V lost 9 bases and J 0 bases, leaving 12 bases between the germline ends. This CDR3 has 13 residues.

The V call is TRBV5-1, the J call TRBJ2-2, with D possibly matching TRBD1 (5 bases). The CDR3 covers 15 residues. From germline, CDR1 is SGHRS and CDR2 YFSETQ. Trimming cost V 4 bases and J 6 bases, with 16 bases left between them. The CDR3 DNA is TGCGCCAGCAGCCACTATAGGGGCCCGCCCGGGGAGCTGTTTTTT. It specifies CASSHYRGPPGELFF.

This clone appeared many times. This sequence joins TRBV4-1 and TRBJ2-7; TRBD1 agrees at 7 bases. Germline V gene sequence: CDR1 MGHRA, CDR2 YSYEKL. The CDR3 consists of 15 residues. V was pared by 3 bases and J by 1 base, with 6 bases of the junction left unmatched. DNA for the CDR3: TGCGCCAGCAGCCAGAGCATGACAGGGTCCTACGAGCAGTACGTC. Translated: CASSQSMTGSYEQYV.

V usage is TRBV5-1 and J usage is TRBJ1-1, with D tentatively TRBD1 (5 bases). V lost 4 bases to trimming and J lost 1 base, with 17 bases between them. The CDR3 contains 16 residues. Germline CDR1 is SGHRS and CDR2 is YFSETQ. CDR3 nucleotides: TGCGCCAGCAGCCTGGGGACTCAGATACAGAACACTGAAGCTTTCTTT. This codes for CASSLGTQIQNTEAFF.

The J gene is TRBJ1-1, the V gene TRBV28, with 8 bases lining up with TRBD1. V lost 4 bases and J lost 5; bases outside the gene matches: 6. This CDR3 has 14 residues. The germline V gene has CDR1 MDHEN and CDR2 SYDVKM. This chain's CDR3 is CASSSAGGKTEAFF. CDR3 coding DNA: TGTGCCAGCAGTTCGGCAGGGGGCAAGACTGAAGCTTTCTTT. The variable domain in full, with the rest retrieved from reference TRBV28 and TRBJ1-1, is DVKVTQSSRYLVKRTGEKVFLECVQDMDHENMFWYRQDPGLGLRLIYFSYDVKMKEKGDIPEGYSVSREKKERFSLILESASTNQTSMYLCASSSAGGKTEAFFGQGTRLTVV.

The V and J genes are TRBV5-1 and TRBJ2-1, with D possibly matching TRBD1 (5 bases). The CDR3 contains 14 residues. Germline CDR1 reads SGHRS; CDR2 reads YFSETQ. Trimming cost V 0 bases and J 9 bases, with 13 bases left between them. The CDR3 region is CASSLGAGSPEQFF. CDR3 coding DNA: TGCGCCAGCAGCTTGGGGGCAGGGTCTCCTGAGCAGTTCTTC.

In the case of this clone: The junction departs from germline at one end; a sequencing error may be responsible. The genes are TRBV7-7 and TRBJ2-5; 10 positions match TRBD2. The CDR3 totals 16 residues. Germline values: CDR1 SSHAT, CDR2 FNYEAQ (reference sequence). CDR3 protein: CASSLRLAGDQETQYF. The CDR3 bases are TGTGCTAGCAGCTTACGGCTAGCGGGGGATCAAGAGACCCAGTACTTC.

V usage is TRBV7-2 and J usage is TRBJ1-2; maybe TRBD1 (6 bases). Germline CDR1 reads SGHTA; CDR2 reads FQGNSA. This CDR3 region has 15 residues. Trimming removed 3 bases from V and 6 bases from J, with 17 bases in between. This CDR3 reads CASSLMQGPRDGYTF. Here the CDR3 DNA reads TGTGCCAGCAGCTTGATGCAGGGGCCCCGGGATGGCTACACCTTC.

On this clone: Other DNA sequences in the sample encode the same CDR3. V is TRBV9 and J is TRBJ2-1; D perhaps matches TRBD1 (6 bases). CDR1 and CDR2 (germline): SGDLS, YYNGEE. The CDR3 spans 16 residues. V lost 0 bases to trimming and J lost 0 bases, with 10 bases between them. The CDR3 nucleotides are TGTGCCAGCAGCGTAGAGGGCAGGGGCTCCTACAATGAGCAGTTCTTC. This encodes CASSVEGRGSYNEQFF.

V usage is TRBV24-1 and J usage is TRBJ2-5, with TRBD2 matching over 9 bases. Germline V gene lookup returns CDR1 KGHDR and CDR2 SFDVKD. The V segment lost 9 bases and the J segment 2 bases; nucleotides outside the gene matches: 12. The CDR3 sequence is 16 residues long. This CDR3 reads CATAMRPSGEQETQYF. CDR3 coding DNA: TGTGCCACCGCCATGAGGCCTAGCGGGGAGCAAGAGACCCAGTACTTC.

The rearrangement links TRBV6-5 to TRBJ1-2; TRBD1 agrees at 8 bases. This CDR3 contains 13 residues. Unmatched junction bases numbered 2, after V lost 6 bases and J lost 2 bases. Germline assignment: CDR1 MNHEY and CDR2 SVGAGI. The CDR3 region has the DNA TGTGCCAGCAGCCGGGACAGGAACTATGGCTACACCTTC. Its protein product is CASSRDRNYGYTF.

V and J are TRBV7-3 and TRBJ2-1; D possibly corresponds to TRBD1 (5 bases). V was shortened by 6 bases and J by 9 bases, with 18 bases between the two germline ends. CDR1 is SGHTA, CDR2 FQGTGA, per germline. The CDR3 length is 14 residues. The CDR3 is CASSLLLGEGEQFF. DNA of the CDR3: TGTGCCAGCAGTCTCTTGCTAGGGGAAGGTGAGCAGTTCTTC. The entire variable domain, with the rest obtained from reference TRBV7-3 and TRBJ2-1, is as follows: GAGVSQTPSNKVTEKGKYVELRCDPISGHTALYWYRQSLGQGPEFLIYFQGTGAADDSGLPNDRFFAVRPEGSVSTLKIQRTERGDSAVYLCASSLLLGEGEQFFGPGTRLTVL.

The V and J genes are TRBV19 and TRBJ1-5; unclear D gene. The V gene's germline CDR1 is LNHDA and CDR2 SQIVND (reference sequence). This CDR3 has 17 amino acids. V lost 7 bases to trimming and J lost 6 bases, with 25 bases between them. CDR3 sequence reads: CASTPDLRTNGFQPQHF. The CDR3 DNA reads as TGTGCCAGTACTCCCGACCTTAGAACTAACGGTTTTCAGCCCCAGCATTTT.

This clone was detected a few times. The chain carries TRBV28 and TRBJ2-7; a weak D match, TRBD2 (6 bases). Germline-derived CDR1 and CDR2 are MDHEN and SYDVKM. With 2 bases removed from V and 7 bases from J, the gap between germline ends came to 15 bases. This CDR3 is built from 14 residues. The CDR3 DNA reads TGTGCCAGCAGTTTAGGGGGAGCGGGCGGAGAGCAGTACGTC. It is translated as CASSLGGAGGEQYV.

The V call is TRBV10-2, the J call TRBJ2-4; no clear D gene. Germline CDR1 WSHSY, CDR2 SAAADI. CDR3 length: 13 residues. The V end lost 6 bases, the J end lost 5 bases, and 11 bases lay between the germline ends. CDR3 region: CASRSTSENIQYF. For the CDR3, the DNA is TGCGCCAGCAGGTCGACATCCGAAAACATTCAGTACTTC.

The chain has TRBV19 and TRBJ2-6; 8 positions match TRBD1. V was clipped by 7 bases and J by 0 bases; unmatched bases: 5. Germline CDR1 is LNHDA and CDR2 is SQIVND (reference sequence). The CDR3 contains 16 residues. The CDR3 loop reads CASKRQGSSGANVLTF. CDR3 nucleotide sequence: TGTGCCAGTAAACGACAGGGGAGCTCTGGGGCCAACGTCCTGACTTTC.

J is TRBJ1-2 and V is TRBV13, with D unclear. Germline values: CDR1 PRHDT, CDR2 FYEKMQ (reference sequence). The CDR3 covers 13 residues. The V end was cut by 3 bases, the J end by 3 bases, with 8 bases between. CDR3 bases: TGTGCCAGCAGCTTGAGAACCCACTATGGCTACACCTTC. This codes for CASSLRTHYGYTF.

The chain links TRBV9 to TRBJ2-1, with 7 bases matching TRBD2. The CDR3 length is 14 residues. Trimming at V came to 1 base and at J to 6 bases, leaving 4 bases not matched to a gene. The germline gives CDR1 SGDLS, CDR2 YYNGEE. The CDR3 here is CASSVRPSGNEQFF. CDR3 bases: TGTGCCAGCAGCGTAAGGCCTAGCGGCAATGAGCAGTTCTTC. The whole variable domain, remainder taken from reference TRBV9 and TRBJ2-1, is DSGVTQTPKHLITATGQRVTLRCSPRSGDLSVYWYQQSLDQGLQFLIQYYNGEERAKGNILERFSAQQFPDLHSELNLSSLELGDSALYFCASSVRPSGNEQFFGPGTRLTVL.

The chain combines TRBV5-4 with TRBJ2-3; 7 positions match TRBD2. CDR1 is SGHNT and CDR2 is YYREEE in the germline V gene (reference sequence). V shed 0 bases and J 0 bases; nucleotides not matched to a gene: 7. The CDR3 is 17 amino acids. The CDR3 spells CASSLAATSKSTDTQYF. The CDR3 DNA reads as TGTGCCAGCAGCTTGGCCGCGACTAGCAAGAGCACAGATACGCAGTATTTT. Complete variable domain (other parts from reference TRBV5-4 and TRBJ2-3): ETGVTQSPTHLIKTRGQQVTLRCSSQSGHNTVSWYQQALGQGPQFIFQYYREEENGRGNFPPRFSGLQFPNYSSELNVNALELDDSALYLCASSLAATSKSTDTQYFGPGTRLTVL.

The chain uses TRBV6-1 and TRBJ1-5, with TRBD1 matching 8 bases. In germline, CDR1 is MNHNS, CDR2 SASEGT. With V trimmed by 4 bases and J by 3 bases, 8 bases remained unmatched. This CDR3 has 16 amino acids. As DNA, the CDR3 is TGTGCCAGCAGTGGACAGGGGCGGGAAAACAATCAGCCCCAGCATTTT. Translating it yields CASSGQGRENNQPQHF.

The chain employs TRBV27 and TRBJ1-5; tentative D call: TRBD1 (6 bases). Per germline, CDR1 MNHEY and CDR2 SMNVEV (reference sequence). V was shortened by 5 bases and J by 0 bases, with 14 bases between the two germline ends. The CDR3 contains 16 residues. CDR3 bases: TGTGCCAGCAGTCCCGGGACACCTTATAGCAATCAGCCCCAGCATTTT. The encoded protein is CASSPGTPYSNQPQHF.

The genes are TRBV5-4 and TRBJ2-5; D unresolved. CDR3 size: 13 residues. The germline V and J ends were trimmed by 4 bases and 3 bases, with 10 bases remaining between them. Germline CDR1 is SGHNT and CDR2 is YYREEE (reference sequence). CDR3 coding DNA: TGTGCCAGCAGCGTGGACGCAGAAGAGACCCAGTACTTC. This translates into CASSVDAEETQYF.

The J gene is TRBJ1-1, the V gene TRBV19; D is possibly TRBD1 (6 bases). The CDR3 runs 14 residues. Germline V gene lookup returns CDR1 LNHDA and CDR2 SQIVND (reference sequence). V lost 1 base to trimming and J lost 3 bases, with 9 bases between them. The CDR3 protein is CASSIAGAHTEAFF. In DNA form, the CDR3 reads TGTGCCAGTAGTATAGCAGGGGCCCACACTGAAGCTTTCTTT. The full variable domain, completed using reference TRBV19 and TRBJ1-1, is DGGITQSPKYLFRKEGQNVTLSCEQNLNHDAMYWYRQDPGQGLRLIYYSQIVNDFQKGDIAEGYSVSREKKESFPLTVTSAQKNPTAFYLCASSIAGAHTEAFFGQGTRLTVV.

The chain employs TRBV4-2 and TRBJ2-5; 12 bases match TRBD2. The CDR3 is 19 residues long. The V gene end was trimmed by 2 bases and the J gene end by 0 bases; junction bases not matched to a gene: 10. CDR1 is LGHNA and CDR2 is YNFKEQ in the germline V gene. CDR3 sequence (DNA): TGTGCCAGCAGCCAACGCCCTCCCCGGACTAGCGGGGACCAAGAGACCCAGTACTTC. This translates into CASSQRPPRTSGDQETQYF.

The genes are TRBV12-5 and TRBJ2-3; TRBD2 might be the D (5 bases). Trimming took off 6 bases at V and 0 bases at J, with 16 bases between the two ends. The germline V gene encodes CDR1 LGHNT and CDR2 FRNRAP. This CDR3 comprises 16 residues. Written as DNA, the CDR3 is TGTGCTAGTGGACAACCACGGACGGGAAGCACAGATACGCAGTATTTT. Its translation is CASGQPRTGSTDTQYF.

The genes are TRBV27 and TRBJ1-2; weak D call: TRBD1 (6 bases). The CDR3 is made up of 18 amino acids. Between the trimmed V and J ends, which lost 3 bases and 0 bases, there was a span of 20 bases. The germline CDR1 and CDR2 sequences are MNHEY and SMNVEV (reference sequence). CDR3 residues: CASSFGPPPGGPNYGYTF. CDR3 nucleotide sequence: TGTGCCAGCAGTTTCGGCCCTCCTCCGGGGGGCCCTAACTATGGCTACACCTTC.